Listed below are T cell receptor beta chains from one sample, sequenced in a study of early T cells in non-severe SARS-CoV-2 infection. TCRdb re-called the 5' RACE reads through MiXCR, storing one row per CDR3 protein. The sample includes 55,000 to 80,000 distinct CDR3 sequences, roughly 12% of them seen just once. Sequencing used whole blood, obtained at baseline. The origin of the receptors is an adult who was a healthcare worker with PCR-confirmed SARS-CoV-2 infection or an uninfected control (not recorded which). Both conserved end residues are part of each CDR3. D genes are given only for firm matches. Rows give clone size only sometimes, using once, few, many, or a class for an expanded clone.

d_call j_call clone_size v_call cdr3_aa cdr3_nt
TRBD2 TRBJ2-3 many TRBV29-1 CSARGLAGRTDTQYF TGCAGCGCGCGGGGACTAGCGGGAAGGACAGATACGCAGTATTTT
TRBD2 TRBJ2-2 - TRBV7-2 CASRGTSGFTGELFF TGTGCCAGCAGAGGGACTAGCGGTTTCACCGGGGAGCTGTTTTTT
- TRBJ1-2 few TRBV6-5 CASSPAWTYGYTF TGTGCCAGCAGCCCCGCATGGACGTATGGCTACACCTTC
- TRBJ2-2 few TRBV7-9 CASSLAGATGELFF TGTGCCAGCAGCTTAGCAGGGGCCACCGGGGAGCTGTTTTTT
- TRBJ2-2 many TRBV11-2 CASSLFGQMTGELFF TGTGCCAGCAGCTTATTTGGGCAGATGACCGGGGAGCTGTTTTTT
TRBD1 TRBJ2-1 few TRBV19 CASRNYRDRGQDEQFF TGTGCCAGTCGAAATTACCGGGACAGGGGGCAGGATGAGCAGTTCTTC
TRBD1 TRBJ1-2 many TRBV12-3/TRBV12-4 CASSPSSDRGGNGYTF TGTGCCAGCAGTCCCAGTTCGGACAGGGGGGGAAATGGCTACACCTTC
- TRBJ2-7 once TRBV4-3 CASSQDMQYVVGGEQYF TGCGCCAGCAGCCAAGATATGCAGTATGTCGTGGGGGGCGAGCAGTACTTC
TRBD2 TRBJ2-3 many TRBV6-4 CASSDSSGRGTDTQYF TGTGCCAGCAGTGACAGTAGCGGGAGGGGGACAGATACGCAGTATTTT
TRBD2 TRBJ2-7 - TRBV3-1 CASSQTSVSYEQYF TGTGCCAGCAGCCAGACTAGCGTATCCTACGAGCAGTACTTC
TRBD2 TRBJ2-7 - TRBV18 CASSPVSGIVRYEQYF TGTGCCAGCTCACCAGTAAGCGGGATTGTCAGGTACGAGCAGTACTTC
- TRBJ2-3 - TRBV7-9 CASSAAPPTQYF TGTGCCAGCAGCGCAGCACCACCTACGCAGTATTTT
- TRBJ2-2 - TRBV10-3 CAISESASDRTGELFF TGTGCCATCAGTGAATCGGCTAGCGACCGAACCGGGGAGCTGTTTTTT
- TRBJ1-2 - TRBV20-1 CSARDLSAGDFYGYTF TGCAGTGCTAGAGATTTATCGGCAGGGGACTTCTATGGCTACACCTTC
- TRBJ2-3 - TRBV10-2 CASSESARGDTQYF TGCGCCAGCAGTGAGTCGGCTAGGGGAGATACGCAGTATTTT
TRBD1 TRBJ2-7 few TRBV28 CASSLTGGNYEQYF TGTGCCAGCAGTTTAACAGGGGGCAACTACGAGCAGTACTTC
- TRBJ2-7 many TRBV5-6 CASSLGPFEETYEQYF TGTGCCAGCAGCTTGGGACCCTTCGAGGAAACCTACGAGCAGTACTTC
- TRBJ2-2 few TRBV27 CASRARRNTGELFF TGTGCCAGCAGAGCTCGGCGAAACACCGGGGAGCTGTTTTTT
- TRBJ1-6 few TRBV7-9 CASSHVWPGRAPKPLHF TGTGCCAGCAGCCACGTTTGGCCCGGCAGGGCCCCTAAACCCCTCCACTTT
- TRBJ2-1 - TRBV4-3 CASSRSTEESNEQFF TGCGCCAGCAGCCGTTCGACTGAAGAATCCAATGAGCAGTTCTTC
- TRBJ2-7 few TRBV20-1 CSARPGGKSYEQYF TGCAGTGCTAGACCCGGAGGCAAGTCCTACGAGCAGTACTTC
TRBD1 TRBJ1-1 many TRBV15 CATSRDREYTEAFF TGTGCCACCAGCAGGGACAGGGAATACACTGAAGCTTTCTTT
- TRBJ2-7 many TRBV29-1 CSVETWGSYEQYF TGCAGCGTTGAAACCTGGGGCTCCTACGAGCAGTACTTC
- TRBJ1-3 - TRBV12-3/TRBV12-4 CAIASTRMIYF TGTGCCATTGCGTCGACCCGCATGATATATTTT
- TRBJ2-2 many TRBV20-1 CSATTATGELFF TGCAGTGCCACGACAGCCACCGGGGAGCTGTTTTTT
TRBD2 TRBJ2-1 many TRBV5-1 CASSGVVSGKISYNEQFF TGCGCCAGCAGCGGGGTGGTTAGCGGGAAGATCTCCTACAATGAGCAGTTCTTC